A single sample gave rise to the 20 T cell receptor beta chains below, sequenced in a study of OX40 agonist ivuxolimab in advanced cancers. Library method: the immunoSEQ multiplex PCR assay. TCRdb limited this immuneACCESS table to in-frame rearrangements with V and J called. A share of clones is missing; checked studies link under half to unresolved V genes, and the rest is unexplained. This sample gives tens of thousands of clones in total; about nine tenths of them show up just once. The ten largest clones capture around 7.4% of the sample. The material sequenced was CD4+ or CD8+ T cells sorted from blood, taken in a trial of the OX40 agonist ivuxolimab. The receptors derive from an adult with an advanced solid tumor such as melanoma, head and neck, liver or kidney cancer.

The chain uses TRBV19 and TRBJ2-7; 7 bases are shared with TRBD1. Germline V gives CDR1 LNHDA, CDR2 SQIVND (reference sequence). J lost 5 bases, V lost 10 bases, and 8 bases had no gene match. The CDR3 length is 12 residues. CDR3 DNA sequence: TGTGCCACCCAACAGGGGTCCCACGAGCAGTACTTC. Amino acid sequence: CATQQGSHEQYF.

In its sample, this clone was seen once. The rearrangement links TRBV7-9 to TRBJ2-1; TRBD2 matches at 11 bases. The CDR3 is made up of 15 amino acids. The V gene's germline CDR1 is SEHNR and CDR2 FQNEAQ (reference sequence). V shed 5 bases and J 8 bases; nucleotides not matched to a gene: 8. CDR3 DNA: TGTGCCAGCAGCCAAACTAGCGGGAGTTTCGATGAGCAGTTCTTC. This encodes CASSQTSGSFDEQFF.

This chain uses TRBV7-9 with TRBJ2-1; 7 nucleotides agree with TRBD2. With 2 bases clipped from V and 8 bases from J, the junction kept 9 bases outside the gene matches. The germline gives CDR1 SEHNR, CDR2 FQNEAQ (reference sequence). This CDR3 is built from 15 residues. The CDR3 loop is CASSLMLSGRDEQFF. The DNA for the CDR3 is TGTGCCAGCAGCTTAATGTTATCGGGGAGGGATGAGCAGTTCTTC.

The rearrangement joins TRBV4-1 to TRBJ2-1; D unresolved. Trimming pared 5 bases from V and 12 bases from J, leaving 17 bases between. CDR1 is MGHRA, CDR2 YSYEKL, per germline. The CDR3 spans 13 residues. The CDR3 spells CASSGDIPVGQFF. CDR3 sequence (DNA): TGCGCCAGCAGCGGAGACATTCCGGTTGGGCAGTTCTTC.

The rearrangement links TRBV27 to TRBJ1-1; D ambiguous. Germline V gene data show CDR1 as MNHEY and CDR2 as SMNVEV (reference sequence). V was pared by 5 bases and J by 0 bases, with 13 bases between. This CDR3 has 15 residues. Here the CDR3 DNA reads TGTGCCAGCAGTATCACCGGGAATTTGAACACTGAAGCTTTCTTT. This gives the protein CASSITGNLNTEAFF.

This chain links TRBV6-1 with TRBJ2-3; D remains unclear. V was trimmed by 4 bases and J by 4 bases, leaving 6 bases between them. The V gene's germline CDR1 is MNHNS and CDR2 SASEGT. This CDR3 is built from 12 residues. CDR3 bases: TGTGCCAGCAGTGCTTACTCAGATACGCAGTATTTT. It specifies CASSAYSDTQYF.

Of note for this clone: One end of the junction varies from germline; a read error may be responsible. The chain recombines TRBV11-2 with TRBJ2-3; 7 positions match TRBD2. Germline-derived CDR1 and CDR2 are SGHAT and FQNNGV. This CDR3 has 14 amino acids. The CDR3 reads CASRLGLDTDTQYF. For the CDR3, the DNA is TGTGCCAGCAGGTTAGGACTAGACACAGATACGCAGTATTTT.

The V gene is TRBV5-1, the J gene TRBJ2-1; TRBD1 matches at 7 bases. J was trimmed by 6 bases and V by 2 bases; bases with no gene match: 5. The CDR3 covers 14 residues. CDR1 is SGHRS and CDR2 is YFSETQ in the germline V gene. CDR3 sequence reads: CASSFIRQGNEQFF. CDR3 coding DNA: TGCGCCAGCAGCTTTATCAGACAGGGCAATGAGCAGTTCTTC.

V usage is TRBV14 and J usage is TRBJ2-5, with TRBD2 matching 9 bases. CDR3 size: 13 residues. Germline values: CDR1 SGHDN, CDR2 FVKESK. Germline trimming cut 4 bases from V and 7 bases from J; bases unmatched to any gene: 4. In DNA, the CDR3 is TGTGCCAGCAGCCTAGCGGGAGTAGGGACCCAGTACTTC. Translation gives CASSLAGVGTQYF.

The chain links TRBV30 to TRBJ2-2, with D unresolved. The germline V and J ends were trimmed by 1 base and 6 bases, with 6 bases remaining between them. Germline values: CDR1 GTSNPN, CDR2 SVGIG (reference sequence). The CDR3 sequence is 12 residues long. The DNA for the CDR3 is TGTGCCTGGAGTGACGGCTCCGGGGAGCTGTTTTTT. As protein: CAWSDGSGELFF.

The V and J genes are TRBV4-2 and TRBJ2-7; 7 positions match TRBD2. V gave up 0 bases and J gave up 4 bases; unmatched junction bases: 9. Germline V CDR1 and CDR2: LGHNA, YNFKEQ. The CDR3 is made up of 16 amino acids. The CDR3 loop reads CASSQETSAGVYEQYF. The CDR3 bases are TGTGCCAGCAGCCAAGAAACCTCGGCGGGAGTGTACGAGCAGTACTTC.

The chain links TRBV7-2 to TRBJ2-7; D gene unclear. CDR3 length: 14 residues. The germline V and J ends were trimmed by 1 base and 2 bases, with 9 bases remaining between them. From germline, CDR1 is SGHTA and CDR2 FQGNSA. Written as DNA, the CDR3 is TGTGCCAGCAGCTTAGGACTTCTCCCCTACGAGCAGTACTTC. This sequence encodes CASSLGLLPYEQYF.

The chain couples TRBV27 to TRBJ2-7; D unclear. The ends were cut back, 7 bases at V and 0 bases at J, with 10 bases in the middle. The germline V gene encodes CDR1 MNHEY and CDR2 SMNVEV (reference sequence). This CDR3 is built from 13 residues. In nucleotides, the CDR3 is TGTGCCAGCACTCACAAGAGCTCCTACGAGCAGTACTTC. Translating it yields CASTHKSSYEQYF.

The CDR3: CASSLGIGGLYNEQFF. In DNA form, the CDR3 reads TGTGCCAGCAGTTTAGGGATCGGAGGGTTATACAATGAGCAGTTCTTC. The rearrangement joins TRBV27 to TRBJ2-1, with a weak D call TRBD2 (6 bases). The germline V and J ends were trimmed by 2 bases and 4 bases, with 15 bases remaining between them. CDR3 length: 16 residues. The germline V gene has CDR1 MNHEY and CDR2 SMNVEV (reference sequence).

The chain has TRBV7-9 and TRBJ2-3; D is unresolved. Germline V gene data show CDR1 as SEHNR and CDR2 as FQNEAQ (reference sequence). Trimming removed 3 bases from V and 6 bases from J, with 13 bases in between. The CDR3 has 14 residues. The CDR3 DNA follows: TGTGCCAGCAGCTTCCCCGGCTACTGGGATACGCAGTATTTT. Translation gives CASSFPGYWDTQYF.

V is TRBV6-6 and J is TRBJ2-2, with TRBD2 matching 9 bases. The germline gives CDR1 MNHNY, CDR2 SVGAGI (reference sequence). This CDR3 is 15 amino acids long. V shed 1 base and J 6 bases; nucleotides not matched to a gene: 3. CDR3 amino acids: CASSYLGLASGELFF. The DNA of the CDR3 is TGTGCCAGCAGTTACTTGGGACTAGCCTCCGGGGAGCTGTTTTTT.

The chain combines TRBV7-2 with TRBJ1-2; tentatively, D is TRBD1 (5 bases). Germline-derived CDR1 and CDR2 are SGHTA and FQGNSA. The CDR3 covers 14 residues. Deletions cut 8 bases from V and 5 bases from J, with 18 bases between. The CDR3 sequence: CASQTLFGGYGYTF. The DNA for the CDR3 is TGTGCCAGCCAAACTCTTTTTGGGGGATATGGCTACACCTTC.

The CDR3 here is CASSEGGLGYGYTF. The CDR3 coding sequence is TGTGCCAGCAGCGAAGGAGGGCTCGGCTATGGCTACACCTTC. The chain uses TRBV13 and TRBJ1-2; D gene unclear. From germline, CDR1 is PRHDT and CDR2 FYEKMQ (reference sequence). The CDR3 covers 14 residues. Deletions cut 5 bases from V and 4 bases from J, with 14 bases between.

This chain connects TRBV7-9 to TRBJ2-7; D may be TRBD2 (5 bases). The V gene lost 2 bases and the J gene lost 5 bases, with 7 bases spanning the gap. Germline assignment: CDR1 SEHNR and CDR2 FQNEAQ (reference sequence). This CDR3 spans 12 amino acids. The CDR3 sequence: CASSLFGDEQYF. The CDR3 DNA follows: TGTGCCAGCAGCTTATTCGGGGACGAGCAGTACTTC.

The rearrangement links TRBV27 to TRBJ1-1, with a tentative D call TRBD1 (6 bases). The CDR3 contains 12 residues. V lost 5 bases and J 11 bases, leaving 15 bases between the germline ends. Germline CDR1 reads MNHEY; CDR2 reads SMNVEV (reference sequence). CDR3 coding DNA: TGTGCCAGCAGTCCAACAGGGTCTGGGGCTTTCTTT. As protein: CASSPTGSGAFF.